The clone carrying this T cell receptor beta chain was picked up a small number of times. CDR1 is ENHRY and CDR2 is SYGVKD in the germline V gene. The CDR3 is made up of 16 amino acids. Trimming left V 3 bases short and J 2 bases short, with 15 bases between. The data stem from a study of patients and donors after allogeneic stem cell transplantation. TCRdb processed the RT-PCR reads anew with MiXCR; each CDR3 protein has one entry. The sample gives about 150,000 distinct CDR3 sequences, 20% to 25% of which show up once; more than 25% is in the top ten. Sample: blood, either unsorted or a sorted T cell fraction (not recorded which). This receptor was taken from a human donor who was either an allogeneic HSCT recipient or a stem cell or donor lymphocyte infusion donor (not recorded which). It is not recorded whose cells these are; they may come from a transplant donor. The rearrangement links TRBV10-3 to TRBJ2-3; TRBD2 is a possible D gene (6 bases). CDR3 loop: CAISEMIADYTDTQYF. In nucleotides, the CDR3 is TGTGCCATCAGTGAAATGATAGCGGACTACACAGATACGCAGTATTTT.